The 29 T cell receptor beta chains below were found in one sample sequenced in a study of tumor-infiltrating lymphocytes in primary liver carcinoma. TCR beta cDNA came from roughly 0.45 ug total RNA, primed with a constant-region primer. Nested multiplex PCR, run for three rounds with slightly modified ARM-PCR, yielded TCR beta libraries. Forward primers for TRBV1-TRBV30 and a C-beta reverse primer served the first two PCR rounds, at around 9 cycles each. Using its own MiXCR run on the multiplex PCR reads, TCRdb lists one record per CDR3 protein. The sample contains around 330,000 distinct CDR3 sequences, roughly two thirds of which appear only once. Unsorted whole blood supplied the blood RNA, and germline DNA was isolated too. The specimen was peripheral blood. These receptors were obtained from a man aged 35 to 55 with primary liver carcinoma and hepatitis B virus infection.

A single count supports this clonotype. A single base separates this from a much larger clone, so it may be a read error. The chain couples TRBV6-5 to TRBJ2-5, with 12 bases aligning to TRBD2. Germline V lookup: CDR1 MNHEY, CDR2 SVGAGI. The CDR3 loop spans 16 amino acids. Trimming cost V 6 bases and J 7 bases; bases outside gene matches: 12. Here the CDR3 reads CASRTWTSGTRGTQYF. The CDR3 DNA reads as TGTGCCAGCAGGACATGGACTAGCGGGACGCGCGGGACCCAGTACTTC.

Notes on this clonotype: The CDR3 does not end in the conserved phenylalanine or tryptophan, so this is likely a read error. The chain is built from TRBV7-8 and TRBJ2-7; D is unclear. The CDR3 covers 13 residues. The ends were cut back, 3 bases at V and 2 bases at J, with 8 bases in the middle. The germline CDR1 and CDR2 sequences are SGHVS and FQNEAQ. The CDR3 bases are TGTGCCAGCAGCTTTACAAGCGCCTACGAGCAGTACTCC. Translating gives CASSFTSAYEQYS.

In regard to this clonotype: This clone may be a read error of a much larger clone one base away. The CDR3 is CASSPPSGRKGGEQFF. CDR3 DNA: TGTGCCAGCAGCCCCCCTAGCGGGAGAAAGGGTGGCGAGCAGTTCTTC. V usage is TRBV7-9 and J usage is TRBJ2-1; 10 positions match TRBD2. Germline-derived CDR1 and CDR2 are SEHNR and FQNEAQ (reference sequence). V lost 5 bases to trimming and J lost 10 bases; unmatched junction nucleotides: 14. This CDR3 contains 16 residues.

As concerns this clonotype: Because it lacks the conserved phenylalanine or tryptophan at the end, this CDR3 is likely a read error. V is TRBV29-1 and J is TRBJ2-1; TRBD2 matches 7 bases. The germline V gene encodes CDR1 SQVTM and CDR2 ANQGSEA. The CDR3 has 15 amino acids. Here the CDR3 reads CSLEDLAAAYNEQFL. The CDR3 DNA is TGCAGCCTTGAAGATCTAGCGGCGGCCTACAATGAGCAGTTCTTG.

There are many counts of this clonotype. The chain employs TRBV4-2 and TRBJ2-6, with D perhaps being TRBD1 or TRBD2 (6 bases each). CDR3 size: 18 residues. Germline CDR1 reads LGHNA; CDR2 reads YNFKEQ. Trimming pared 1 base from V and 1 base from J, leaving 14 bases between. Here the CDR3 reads CASSQVGGLSSGANVLTF. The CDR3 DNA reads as TGTGCCAGCAGCCAAGTGGGGGGCCTCTCGTCTGGGGCCAACGTCCTGACTTTC.

CDR3 loop: CASSLVAGRELFF. The CDR3 coding sequence is TGTGCCAGCAGCTTGGTAGCAGGCAGGGAGCTGTTTTTT. V is TRBV11-2 and J is TRBJ2-2; no clear D gene. V was trimmed by 3 bases and J by 9 bases, leaving 11 bases between them. CDR1 is SGHAT and CDR2 is FQNNGV in the germline V gene. The CDR3 length is 13 residues.

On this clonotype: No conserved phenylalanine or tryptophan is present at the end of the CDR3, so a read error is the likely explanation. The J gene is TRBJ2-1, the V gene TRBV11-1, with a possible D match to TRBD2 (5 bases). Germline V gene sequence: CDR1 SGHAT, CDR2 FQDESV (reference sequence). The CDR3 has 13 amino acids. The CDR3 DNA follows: TGTGCCAACAGCTTAGCGCGAGGGTATGAGCAGTTCTTA. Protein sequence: CANSLARGYEQFL.

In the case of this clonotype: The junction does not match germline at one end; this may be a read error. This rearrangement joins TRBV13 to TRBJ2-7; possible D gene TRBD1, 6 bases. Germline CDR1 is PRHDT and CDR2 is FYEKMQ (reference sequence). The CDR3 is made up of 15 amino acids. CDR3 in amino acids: CASSQQGHYSCEQYF. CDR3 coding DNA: TGTGCCAGCAGCCAACAGGGTCATTACTCCTGCGAGCAGTACTTC.

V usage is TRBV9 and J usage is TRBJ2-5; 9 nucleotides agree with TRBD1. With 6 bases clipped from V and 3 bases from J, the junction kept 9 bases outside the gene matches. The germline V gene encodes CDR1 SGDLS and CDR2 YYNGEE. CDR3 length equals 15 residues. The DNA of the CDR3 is TGTGCCAGCACTGCCGGGGACAGGGTAGAAGAGACCCAGTACTTC. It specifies CASTAGDRVEETQYF.

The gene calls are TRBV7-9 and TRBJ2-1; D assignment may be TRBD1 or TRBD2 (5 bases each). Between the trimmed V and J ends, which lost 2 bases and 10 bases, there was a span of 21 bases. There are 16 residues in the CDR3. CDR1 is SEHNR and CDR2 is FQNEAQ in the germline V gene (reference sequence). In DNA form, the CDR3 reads TGTGCCAGCAGCTTACCTGGGGGTATAATAAAGAACGAGCAGTTCTTC. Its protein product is CASSLPGGIIKNEQFF. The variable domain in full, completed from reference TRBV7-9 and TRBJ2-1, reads DTGVSQNPRHKITKRGQNVTFRCDPISEHNRLYWYRQTLGQGPEFLTYFQNEAQLEKSRLLSDRFSAERPKGSFSTLEIQRTEQGDSAMYLCASSLPGGIIKNEQFFGPGTRLTVL.

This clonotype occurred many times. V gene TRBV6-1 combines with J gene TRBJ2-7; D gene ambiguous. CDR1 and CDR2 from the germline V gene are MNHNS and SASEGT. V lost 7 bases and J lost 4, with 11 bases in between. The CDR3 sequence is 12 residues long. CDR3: CASTSLRYEQYF. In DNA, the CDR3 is TGTGCCAGCACCAGTTTAAGGTACGAGCAGTACTTC.

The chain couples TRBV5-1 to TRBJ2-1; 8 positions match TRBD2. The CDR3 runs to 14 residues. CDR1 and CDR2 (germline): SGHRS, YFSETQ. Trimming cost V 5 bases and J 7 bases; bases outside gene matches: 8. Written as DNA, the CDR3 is TGCGCCAGCAGGGAAGCGGGAGTAGTGAATGAGCAGTTCTTC. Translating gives CASREAGVVNEQFF. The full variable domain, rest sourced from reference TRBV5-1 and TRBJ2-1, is KAGVTQTPRYLIKTRGQQVTLSCSPISGHRSVSWYQQTPGQGLQFLFEYFSETQRNKGNFPGRFSGRQFSNSRSEMNVSTLELGDSALYLCASREAGVVNEQFFGPGTRLTVL.

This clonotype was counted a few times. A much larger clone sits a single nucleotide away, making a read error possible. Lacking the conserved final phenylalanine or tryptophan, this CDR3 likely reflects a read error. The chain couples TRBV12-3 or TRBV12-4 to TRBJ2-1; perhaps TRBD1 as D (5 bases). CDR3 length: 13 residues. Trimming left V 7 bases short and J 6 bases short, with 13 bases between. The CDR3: CASTRALGNEQFL. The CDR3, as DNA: TGTGCCAGCACCAGGGCCCTGGGCAATGAGCAGTTCCTC.

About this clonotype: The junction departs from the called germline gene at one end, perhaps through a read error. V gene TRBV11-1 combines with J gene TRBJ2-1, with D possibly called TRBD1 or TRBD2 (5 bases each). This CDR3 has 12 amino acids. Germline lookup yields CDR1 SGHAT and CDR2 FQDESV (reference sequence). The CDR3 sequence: CAGSPERGKQFF. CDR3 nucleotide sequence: TGTGCCGGCAGCCCGGAGAGGGGTAAGCAGTTCTTC.

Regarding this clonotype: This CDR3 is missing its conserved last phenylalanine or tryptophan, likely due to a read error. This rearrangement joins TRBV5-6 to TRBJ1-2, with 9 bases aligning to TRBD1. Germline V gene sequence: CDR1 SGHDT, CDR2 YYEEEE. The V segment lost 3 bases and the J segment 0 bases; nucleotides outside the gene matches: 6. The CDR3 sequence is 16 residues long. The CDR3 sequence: CASSWDRAYPNYGYTL. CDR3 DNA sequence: TGTGCCAGCAGCTGGGACAGGGCCTACCCTAACTATGGCTACACCTTA.

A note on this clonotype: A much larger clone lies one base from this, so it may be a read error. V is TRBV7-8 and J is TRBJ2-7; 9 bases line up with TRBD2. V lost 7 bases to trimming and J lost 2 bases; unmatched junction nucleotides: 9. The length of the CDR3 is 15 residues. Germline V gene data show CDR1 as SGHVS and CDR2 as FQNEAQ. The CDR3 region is CASNAKTSGPYEQYF. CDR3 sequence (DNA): TGTGCCAGCAACGCCAAGACTAGCGGCCCCTACGAGCAGTACTTC.

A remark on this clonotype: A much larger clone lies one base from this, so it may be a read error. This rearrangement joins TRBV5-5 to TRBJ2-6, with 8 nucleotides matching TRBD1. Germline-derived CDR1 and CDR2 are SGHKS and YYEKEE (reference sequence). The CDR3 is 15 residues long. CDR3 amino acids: CASSQGATGVNVLTF. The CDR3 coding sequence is TGTGCCAGCAGCCAGGGGGCGACTGGGGTCAACGTCCTGACTTTC.

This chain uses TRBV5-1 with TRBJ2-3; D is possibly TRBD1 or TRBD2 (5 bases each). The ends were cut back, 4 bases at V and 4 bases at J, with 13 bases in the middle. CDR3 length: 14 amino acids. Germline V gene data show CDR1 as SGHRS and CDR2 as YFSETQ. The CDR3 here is CASSPQVSADTQYF. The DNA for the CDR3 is TGCGCCAGCAGCCCACAGGTTAGCGCAGATACGCAGTATTTT.

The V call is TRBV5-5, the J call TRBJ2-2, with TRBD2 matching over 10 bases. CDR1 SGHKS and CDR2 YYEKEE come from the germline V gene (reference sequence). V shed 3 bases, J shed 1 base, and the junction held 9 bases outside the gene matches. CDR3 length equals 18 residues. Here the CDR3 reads CASSSTHLAGVNTGELFF. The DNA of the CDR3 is TGTGCCAGCAGCTCCACCCATCTAGCGGGAGTGAACACCGGGGAGCTGTTTTTT. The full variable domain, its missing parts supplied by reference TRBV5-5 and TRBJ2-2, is DAGVTQSPTHLIKTRGQQVTLRCSPISGHKSVSWYQQVLGQGPQFIFQYYEKEERGRGNFPDRFSARQFPNYSSELNVNALLLGDSALYLCASSSTHLAGVNTGELFFGEGSRLTVL.

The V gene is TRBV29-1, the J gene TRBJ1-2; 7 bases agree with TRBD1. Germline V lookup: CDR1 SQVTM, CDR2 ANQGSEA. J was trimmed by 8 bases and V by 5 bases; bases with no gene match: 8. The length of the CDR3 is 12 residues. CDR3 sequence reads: CSVTIGGDGYTF. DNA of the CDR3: TGCAGCGTTACCATAGGGGGCGACGGCTACACCTTC. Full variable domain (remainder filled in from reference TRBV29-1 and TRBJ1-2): SAVISQKPSRDICQRGTSLTIQCQVDSQVTMMFWYRQQPGQSLTLIATANQGSEATYESGFVIDKFPISRPNLTFSTLTVSNMSPEDSSIYLCSVTIGGDGYTFGSGTRLTVV.

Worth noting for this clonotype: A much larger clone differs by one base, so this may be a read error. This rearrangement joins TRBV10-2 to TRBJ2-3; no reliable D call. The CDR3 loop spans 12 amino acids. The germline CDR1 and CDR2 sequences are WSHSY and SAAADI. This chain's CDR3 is CANSEVSDTQYF. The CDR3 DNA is TGCGCCAACAGTGAGGTTTCAGATACGCAGTATTTT.

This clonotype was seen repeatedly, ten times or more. The CDR3 region has the DNA TGTGCCAGCAGCTTTACTAGCGGGAGTACCAAGGATGAGCAGTTCTTC. Amino acids: CASSFTSGSTKDEQFF. This sequence joins TRBV11-2 and TRBJ2-1, with 11 bases matching TRBD2. This CDR3 is built from 16 residues. Unmatched junction bases numbered 9, after V lost 3 bases and J lost 8 bases. From germline, CDR1 is SGHAT and CDR2 FQNNGV.

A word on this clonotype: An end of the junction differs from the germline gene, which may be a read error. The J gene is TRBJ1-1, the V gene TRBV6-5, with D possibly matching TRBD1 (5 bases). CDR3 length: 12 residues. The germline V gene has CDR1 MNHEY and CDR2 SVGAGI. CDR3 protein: CARKRQNTEASF. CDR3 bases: TGTGCACGGAAGCGACAGAACACTGAAGCTTCCTTT.

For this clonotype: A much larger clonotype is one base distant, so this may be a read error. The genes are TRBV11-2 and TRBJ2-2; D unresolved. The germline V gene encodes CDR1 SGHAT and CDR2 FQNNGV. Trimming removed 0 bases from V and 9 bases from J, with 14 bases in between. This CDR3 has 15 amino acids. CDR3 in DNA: TGTGCCAGCAGCTTAGACCCCCGAGTTTCCAGGGAGCTGTTTTTT. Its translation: CASSLDPRVSRELFF.

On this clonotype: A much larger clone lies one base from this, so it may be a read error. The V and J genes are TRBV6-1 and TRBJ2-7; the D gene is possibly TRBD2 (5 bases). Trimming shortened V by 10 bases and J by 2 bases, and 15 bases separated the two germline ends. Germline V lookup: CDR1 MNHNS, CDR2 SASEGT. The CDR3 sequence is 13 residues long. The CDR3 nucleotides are TGTGCCATCACCCGGACTGGCGCCTACGAGCAGTACTTC. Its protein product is CAITRTGAYEQYF.

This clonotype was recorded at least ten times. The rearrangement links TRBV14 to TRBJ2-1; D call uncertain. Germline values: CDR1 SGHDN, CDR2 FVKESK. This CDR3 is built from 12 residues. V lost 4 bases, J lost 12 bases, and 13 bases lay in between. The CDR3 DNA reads TGTGCCAGCAGCCCCTCGCAGGTCCCGCAGTTCTTC. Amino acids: CASSPSQVPQFF.

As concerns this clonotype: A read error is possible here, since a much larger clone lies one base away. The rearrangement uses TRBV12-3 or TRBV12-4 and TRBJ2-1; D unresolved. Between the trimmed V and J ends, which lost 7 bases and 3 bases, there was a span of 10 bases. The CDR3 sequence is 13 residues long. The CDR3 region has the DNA TGTGCCAGCACCCGGATGGGCTACAATGAGCAGTTCTTC. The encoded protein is CASTRMGYNEQFF.

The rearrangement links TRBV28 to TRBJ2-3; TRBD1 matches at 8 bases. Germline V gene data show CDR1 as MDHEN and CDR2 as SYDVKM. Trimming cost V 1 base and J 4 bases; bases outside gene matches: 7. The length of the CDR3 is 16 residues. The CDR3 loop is CASSLFWDRMADTQYF. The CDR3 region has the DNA TGTGCCAGCAGTTTATTCTGGGACAGGATGGCAGATACGCAGTATTTT. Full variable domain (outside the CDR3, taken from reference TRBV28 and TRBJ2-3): DVKVTQSSRYLVKRTGEKVFLECVQDMDHENMFWYRQDPGLGLRLIYFSYDVKMKEKGDIPEGYSVSREKKERFSLILESASTNQTSMYLCASSLFWDRMADTQYFGPGTRLTVL.

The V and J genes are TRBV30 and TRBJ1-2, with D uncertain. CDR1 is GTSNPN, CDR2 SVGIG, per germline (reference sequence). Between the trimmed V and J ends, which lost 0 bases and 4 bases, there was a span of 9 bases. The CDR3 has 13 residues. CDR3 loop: CAWSVGRSYGYTF. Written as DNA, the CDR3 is TGTGCCTGGAGTGTAGGGAGGAGCTATGGCTACACCTTC.